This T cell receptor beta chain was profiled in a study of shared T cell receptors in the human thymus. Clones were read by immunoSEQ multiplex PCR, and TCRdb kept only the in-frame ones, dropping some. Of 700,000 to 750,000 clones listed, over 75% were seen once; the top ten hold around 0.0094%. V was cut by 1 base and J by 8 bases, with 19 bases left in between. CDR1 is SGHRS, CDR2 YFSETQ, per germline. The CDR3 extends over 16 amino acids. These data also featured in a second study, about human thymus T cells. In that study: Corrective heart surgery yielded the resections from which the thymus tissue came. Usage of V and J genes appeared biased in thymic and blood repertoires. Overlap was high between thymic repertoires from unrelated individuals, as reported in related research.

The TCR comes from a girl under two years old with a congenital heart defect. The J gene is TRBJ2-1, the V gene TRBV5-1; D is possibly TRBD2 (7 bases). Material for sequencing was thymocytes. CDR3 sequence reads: CASSLPRRWGGHEQFF. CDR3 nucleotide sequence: TGCGCCAGCAGCTTGCCAAGGAGGTGGGGGGGGCATGAGCAGTTCTTC.